The TCR beta chain under discussion was sequenced for a study of cytomegalovirus exposure and HLA in healthy donors. General study findings and limits: Among TCR beta chains of equal frequency, HLA-associated ones were more clonally expanded in a later analysis. Later analysis reportedly placed an Asian-associated ancestry cluster below the approximately 700-donor mean in N-insertions.

It was with 60 Vbeta and 13 Jbeta primers that the PCR ran. Produced via immunoSEQ multiplex PCR; TCRdb's table is partial and in-frame only. This table holds approximately 82,000 clones. Trimming pared 4 bases from V and 10 bases from J, leaving 26 bases between. Germline V gives CDR1 LNHNV, CDR2 YYDKDF (reference sequence). There are 17 residues in the CDR3. A remark on this clone: Its target is unknown.

All the people who gave samples were healthy bone marrow donors. Sequences were obtained from PBMCs. This TCR was sampled from a woman in her fifties or sixties in good health and CMV-seronegative. The rearrangement uses TRBV15 and TRBJ2-1; TRBD1 is a possible D gene (7 bases). The CDR3 sequence is CATSTGGGGGALEEQFF. Written as DNA, the CDR3 is TGTGCCACCAGCACAGGAGGGGGCGGTGGGGCTTTGGAGGAGCAGTTCTTC.